This T cell receptor beta chain was captured by sequencing in a study of blood T cell repertoires in COVID-19. Study at large: In each case, the material was cDNA or gDNA derived from T cells, B-cell-depleted T cells, or PBMCs.

Participant age was roughly 18 to 90 years, and participants resided in about 25 US areas. Only in-frame clones appear in the TCRdb table, and some are missing; sequencing was by immunoSEQ multiplex PCR. The sample lists approximately 260,000 clones, 70% to 90% occurring once. Germline-derived CDR1 and CDR2 are SGHNT and YYREEE (reference sequence). The CDR3 contains 14 residues. V lost 4 bases to trimming and J lost 8 bases, with 15 bases between them. This clone has only one observation. This sequence originates from a woman aged 35 to 49 with acute COVID-19. Sequenced material: PBMCs or T cells enriched from blood (not recorded which). The J gene is TRBJ1-4, the V gene TRBV5-4; possibly TRBD1 for D (6 bases). This CDR3 is CASSAQGSGEKLFF. The DNA for the CDR3 is TGTGCCAGCAGCGCCCAGGGGTCAGGCGAAAAACTGTTTTTT.